Each of the 7 T cell receptor beta chains below was sequenced from the same sample in a study of OX40 agonist ivuxolimab in advanced cancers. Assay: immunoSEQ multiplex PCR; the TCRdb copy retains only in-frame clones and omits some. The sample lists tens of thousands of clones; 91% were seen once. The material sequenced was CD4+ or CD8+ T cells sorted from blood, taken in a trial of the OX40 agonist ivuxolimab. The receptor source for this set is an adult with an advanced solid tumor such as melanoma, head and neck, liver or kidney cancer.

V gene TRBV6-6 combines with J gene TRBJ2-7; 7 bases are shared with TRBD1. The CDR3 runs 14 residues. V dropped 2 bases and J dropped 7; count of bases not matched to a gene: 8. Germline values: CDR1 MNHNY, CDR2 SVGAGI (reference sequence). The CDR3 sequence is CASSYTTGFGEQYF. The CDR3 DNA reads TGTGCCAGCAGTTACACGACAGGGTTTGGAGAGCAGTACTTC.

In its sample, this clone was seen a few times. The V call is TRBV13, the J call TRBJ2-7; either TRBD1 or TRBD2 may fit D (5 bases each). Trimming removed 3 bases at V and 0 bases at J, with 9 bases between. Germline V gives CDR1 PRHDT, CDR2 FYEKMQ (reference sequence). The CDR3 has 14 amino acids. CDR3 sequence: CASSLGDGSYEQYF. The DNA of the CDR3 is TGTGCCAGCAGCTTGGGGGACGGCTCCTACGAGCAGTACTTC.

The chain recombines TRBV18 with TRBJ2-5, with 8 bases fitting TRBD2. This CDR3 spans 15 amino acids. In germline, CDR1 is KGHSH, CDR2 LQKENI. Unmatched junction bases numbered 7, after V lost 3 bases and J lost 4 bases. CDR3 residues: CASSPPSGGGETQYF. DNA for the CDR3: TGTGCCAGCTCACCTCCCAGCGGGGGAGGAGAGACCCAGTACTTC.

V is TRBV5-1 and J is TRBJ1-3; D may be TRBD1 (5 bases). Germline V lookup: CDR1 SGHRS, CDR2 YFSETQ. V dropped 2 bases and J dropped 0 bases, with 12 bases sitting between them. The CDR3 runs to 16 residues. The chain's CDR3 is CASSFSSRASGNTIYF. The CDR3 nucleotides read TGCGCCAGCAGCTTCAGCTCCAGGGCCTCTGGAAACACCATATATTTT. Full variable domain (rest looked up from reference TRBV5-1 and TRBJ1-3): KAGVTQTPRYLIKTRGQQVTLSCSPISGHRSVSWYQQTPGQGLQFLFEYFSETQRNKGNFPGRFSGRQFSNSRSEMNVSTLELGDSALYLCASSFSSRASGNTIYFGEGSWLTVV.

The J gene is TRBJ2-4, the V gene TRBV2; the match to TRBD1 covers 8 bases. This CDR3 contains 15 residues. Germline V gene lookup returns CDR1 SNHLY and CDR2 FYNNEI. V lost 6 bases and J lost 3; bases outside the gene matches: 7. The CDR3 loop reads CASRFLTGGKNIQYF. The CDR3 DNA is TGTGCCAGCAGATTTCTTACAGGGGGCAAAAACATTCAGTACTTC.

This clone appeared once. This chain joins TRBV4-1 and TRBJ2-5, with 9 bases matching TRBD1. The J call is doubtful: the DNA matches TRBJ2-7 better. The germline V gene encodes CDR1 MGHRA and CDR2 YSYEKL. The CDR3 runs 15 residues. CDR3 amino acids: CASSQRTGASYEQYF. The CDR3 DNA reads TGCGCCAGCAGCCAAAGGACAGGGGCTTCCTACGAGCAGTACTTC.

The chain joins TRBV7-3 to TRBJ2-1; either TRBD1 or TRBD2 may supply D (5 bases each). The germline CDR1 and CDR2 sequences are SGHTA and FQGTGA. The CDR3 covers 17 residues. Trimming took off 1 base at V and 4 bases at J, with 17 bases between the two ends. Here the CDR3 reads CASSLRAPTGRYNEQFF. CDR3 coding DNA: TGTGCCAGCAGCTTAAGGGCCCCCACGGGACGGTACAATGAGCAGTTCTTC.